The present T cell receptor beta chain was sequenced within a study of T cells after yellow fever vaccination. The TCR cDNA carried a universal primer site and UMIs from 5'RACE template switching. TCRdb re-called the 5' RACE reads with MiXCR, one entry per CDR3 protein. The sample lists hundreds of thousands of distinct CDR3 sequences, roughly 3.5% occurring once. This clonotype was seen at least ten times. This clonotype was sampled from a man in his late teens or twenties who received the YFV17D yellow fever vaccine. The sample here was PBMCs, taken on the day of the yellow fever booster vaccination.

The chain's CDR3 is CASSFGGPVEKLFF. The CDR3 bases are TGTGCCAGCAGCTTTGGGGGGCCGGTCGAAAAACTGTTTTTT. The chain has TRBV5-5 and TRBJ1-4, with a tentative D call TRBD1 (6 bases). The length of the CDR3 is 14 residues. Looked up from germline, CDR1 is SGHKS and CDR2 is YYEKEE (reference sequence). V dropped 2 bases and J dropped 8 bases, with 13 bases sitting between them.